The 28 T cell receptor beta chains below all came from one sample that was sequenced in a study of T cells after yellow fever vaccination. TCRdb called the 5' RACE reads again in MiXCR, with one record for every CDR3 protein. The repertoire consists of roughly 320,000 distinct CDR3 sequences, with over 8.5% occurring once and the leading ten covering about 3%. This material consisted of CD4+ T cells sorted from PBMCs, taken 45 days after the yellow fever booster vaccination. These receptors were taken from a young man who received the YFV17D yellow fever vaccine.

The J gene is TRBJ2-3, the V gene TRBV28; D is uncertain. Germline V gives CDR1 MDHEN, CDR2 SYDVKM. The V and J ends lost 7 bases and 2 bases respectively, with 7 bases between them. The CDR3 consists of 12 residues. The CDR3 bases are TGTGCCAGCAATACGTTCACAGATACGCAGTATTTT. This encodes CASNTFTDTQYF.

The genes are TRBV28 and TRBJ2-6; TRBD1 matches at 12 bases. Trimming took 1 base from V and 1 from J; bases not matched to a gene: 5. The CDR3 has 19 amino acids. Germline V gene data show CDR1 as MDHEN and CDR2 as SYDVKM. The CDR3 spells CASSLSLGQGASGANVLTF. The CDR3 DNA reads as TGTGCCAGCAGTTTATCTCTGGGACAGGGGGCATCTGGGGCCAACGTCCTGACTTTC. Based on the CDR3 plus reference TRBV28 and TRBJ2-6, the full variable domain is DVKVTQSSRYLVKRTGEKVFLECVQDMDHENMFWYRQDPGLGLRLIYFSYDVKMKEKGDIPEGYSVSREKKERFSLILESASTNQTSMYLCASSLSLGQGASGANVLTFGAGSRLTVL.

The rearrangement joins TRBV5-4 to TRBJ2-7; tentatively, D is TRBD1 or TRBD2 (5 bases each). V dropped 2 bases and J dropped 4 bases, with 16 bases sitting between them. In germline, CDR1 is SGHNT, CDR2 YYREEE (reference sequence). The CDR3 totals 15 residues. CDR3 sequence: CASSFGVNGAYEQYF. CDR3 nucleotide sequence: TGTGCCAGCAGCTTCGGGGTCAACGGGGCTTACGAGCAGTACTTC.

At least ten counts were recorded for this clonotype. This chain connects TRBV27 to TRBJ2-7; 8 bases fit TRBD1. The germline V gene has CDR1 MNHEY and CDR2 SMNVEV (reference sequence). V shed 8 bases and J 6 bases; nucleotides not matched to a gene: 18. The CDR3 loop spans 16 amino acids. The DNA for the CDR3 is TGTGCCAGCCTGAGAGAACCGGGACAGGAGCCCTCCGAGCAGTACGTC. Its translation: CASLREPGQEPSEQYV.

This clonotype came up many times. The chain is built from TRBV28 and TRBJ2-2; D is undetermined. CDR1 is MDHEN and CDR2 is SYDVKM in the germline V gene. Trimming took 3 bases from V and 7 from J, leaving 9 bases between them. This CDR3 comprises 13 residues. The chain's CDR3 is CASSFPGGGELFF. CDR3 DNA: TGTGCCAGCAGTTTCCCCGGTGGCGGGGAGCTGTTTTTT. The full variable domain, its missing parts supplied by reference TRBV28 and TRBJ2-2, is DVKVTQSSRYLVKRTGEKVFLECVQDMDHENMFWYRQDPGLGLRLIYFSYDVKMKEKGDIPEGYSVSREKKERFSLILESASTNQTSMYLCASSFPGGGELFFGEGSRLTVL.

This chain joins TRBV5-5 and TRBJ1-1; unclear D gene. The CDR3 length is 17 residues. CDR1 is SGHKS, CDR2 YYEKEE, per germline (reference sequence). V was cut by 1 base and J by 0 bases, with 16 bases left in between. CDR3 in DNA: TGTGCCAGCAGCTTGAGTTATTGGGAGGAAATGAACACTGAAGCTTTCTTT. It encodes CASSLSYWEEMNTEAFF.

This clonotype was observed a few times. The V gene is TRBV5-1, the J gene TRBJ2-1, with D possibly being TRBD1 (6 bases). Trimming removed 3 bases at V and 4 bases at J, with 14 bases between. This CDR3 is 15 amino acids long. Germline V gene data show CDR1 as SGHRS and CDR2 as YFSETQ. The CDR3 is CASSSEGTQYNEQFF. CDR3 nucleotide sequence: TGCGCCAGCAGCTCCGAAGGGACACAATACAATGAGCAGTTCTTC.

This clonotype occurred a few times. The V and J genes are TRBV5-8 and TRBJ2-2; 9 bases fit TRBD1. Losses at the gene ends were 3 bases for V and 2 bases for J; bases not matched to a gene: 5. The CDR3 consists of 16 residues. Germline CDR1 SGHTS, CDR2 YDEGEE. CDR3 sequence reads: CASSSGTGLNTGELFF. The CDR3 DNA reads TGTGCCAGCAGCTCCGGGACAGGGCTTAACACCGGGGAGCTGTTTTTT.

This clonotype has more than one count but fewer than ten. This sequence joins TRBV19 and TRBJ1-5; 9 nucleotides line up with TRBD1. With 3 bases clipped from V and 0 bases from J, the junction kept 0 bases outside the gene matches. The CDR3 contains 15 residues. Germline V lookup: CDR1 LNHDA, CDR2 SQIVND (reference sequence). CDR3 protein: CASSMGQGSNQPQHF. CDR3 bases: TGTGCCAGTAGTATGGGACAGGGTAGCAATCAGCCCCAGCATTTT.

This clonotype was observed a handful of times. This chain's CDR3 is CATTPGVSTDTQYF. The CDR3 nucleotides read TGTGCCACCACCCCCGGGGTATCCACAGATACGCAGTATTTT. The genes are TRBV24-1 and TRBJ2-3; weak D call: TRBD2 (5 bases). CDR1 and CDR2 (germline): KGHDR, SFDVKD. The CDR3 extends over 14 amino acids. The ends were cut back, 8 bases at V and 2 bases at J, with 13 bases in the middle.

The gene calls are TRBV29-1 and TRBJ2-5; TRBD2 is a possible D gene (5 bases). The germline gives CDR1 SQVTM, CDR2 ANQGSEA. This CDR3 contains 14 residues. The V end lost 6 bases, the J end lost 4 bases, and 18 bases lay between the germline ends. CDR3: CSVPRRGSAETQYF. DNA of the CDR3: TGCAGCGTCCCACGACGGGGATCCGCAGAGACCCAGTACTTC.

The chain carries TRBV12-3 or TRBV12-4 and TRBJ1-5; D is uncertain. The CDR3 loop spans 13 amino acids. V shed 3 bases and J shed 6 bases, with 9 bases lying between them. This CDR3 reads CASSFGQSQPQHF. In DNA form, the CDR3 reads TGTGCCAGCAGTTTCGGGCAATCTCAGCCCCAGCATTTT.

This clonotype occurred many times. The CDR3 DNA reads TGCAGCGGGCTCCGACAGCTAGTTCCCTACGAGCAGTACGTC. This sequence encodes CSGLRQLVPYEQYV. The chain has TRBV29-1 and TRBJ2-7; TRBD1 might be the D (5 bases). The CDR3 has 14 residues. Germline assignment: CDR1 SQVTM and CDR2 ANQGSEA. Trimming cost V 7 bases and J 2 bases, with 18 bases left between them.

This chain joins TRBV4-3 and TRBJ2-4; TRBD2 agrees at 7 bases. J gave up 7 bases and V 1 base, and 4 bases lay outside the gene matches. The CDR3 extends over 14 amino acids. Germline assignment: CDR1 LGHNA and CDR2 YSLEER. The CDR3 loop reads CASSQGTRRNIQYF. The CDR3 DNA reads TGCGCCAGCAGCCAAGGGACTAGGAGGAACATTCAGTACTTC.

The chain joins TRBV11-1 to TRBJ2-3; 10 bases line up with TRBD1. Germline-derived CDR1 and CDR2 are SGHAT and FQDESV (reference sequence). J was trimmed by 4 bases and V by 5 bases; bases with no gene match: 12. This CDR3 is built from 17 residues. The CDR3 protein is CASSTRMGQGIADTQYF. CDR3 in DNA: TGTGCCAGCAGCACCCGGATGGGACAGGGGATCGCAGATACGCAGTATTTT.

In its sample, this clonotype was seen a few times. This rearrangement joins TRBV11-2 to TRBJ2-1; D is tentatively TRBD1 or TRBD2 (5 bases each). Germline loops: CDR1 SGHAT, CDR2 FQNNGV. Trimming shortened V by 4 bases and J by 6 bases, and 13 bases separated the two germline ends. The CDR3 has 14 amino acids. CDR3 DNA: TGTGCCAGCAGCTCGCCCGGGACCTCCAATGAGCAGTTCTTC. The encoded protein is CASSSPGTSNEQFF.

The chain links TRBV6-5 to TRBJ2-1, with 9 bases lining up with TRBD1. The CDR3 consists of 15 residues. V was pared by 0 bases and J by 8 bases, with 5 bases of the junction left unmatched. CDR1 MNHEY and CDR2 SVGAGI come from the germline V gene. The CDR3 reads CASSYSTGGIYEQFF. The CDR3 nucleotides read TGTGCCAGCAGTTACTCGACAGGGGGAATCTATGAGCAGTTCTTC.

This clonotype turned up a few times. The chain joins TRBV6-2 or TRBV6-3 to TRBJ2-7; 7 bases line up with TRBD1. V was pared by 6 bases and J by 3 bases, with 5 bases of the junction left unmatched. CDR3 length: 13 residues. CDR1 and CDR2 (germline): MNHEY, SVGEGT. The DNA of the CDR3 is TGTGCCAGCAGCCCAAGACAGGGCTACGAGCAGTACGTC. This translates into CASSPRQGYEQYV.

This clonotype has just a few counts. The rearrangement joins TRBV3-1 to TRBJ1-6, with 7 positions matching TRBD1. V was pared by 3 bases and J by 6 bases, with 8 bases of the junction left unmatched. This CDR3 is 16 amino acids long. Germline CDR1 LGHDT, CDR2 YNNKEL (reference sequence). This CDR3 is CASSQDLGQFNSPLHF. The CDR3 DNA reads TGTGCCAGCAGCCAGGACTTGGGACAGTTTAATTCACCCCTCCACTTT.

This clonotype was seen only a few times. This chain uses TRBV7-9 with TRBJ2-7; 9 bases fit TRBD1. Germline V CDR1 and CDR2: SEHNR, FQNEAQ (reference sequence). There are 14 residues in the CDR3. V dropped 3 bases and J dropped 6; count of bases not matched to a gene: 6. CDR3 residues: CASSFGQGNGEQYV. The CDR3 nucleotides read TGTGCCAGCAGCTTTGGACAGGGGAACGGCGAGCAGTACGTC.

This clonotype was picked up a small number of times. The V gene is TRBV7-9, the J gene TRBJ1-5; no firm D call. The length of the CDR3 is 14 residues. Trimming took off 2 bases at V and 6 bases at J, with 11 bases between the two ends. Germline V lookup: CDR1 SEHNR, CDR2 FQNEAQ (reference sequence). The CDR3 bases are TGTGCCAGCAGCTTACAGTCGGGTGTTCAGCCCCAGCATTTT. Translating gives CASSLQSGVQPQHF. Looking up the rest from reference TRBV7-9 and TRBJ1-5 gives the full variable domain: DTGVSQNPRHKITKRGQNVTFRCDPISEHNRLYWYRQTLGQGPEFLTYFQNEAQLEKSRLLSDRFSAERPKGSFSTLEIQRTEQGDSAMYLCASSLQSGVQPQHFGDGTRLSIL.

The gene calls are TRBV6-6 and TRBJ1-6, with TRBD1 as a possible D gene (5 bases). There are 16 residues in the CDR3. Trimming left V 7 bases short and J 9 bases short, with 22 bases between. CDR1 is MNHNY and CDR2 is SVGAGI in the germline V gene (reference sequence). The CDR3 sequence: CASISTSRDGFSPLHF. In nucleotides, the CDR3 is TGTGCCAGCATCTCTACCTCTCGGGACGGTTTTTCACCCCTCCACTTT.

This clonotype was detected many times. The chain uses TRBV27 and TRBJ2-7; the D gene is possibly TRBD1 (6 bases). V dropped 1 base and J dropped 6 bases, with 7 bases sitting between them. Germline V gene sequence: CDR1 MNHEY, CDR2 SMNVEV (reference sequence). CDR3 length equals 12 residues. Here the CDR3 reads CASSLWGREQYF. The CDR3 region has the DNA TGTGCCAGCAGTTTATGGGGGCGCGAGCAGTACTTC.

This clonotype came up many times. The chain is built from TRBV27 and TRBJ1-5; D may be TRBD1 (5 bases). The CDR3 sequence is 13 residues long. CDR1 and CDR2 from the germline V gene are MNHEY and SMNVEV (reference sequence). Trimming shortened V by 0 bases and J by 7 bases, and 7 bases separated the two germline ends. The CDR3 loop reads CASSLSGEQPQHF. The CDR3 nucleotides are TGTGCCAGCAGTTTATCAGGGGAACAGCCCCAGCATTTT.

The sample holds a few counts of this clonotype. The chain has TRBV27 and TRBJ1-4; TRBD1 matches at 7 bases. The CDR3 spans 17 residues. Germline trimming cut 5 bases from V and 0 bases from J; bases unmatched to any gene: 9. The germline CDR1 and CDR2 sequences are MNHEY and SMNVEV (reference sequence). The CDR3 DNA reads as TGTGCCAGCAGTCTTAGACAGGGCCATACAACTAATGAAAAACTGTTTTTT. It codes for CASSLRQGHTTNEKLFF.

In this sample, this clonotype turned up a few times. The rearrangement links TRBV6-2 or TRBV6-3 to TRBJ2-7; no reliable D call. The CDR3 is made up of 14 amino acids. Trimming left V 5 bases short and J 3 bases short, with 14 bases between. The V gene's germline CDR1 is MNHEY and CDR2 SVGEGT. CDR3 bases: TGTGCCAGCAGTCTCACGGACGGAATCTACGAGCAGTACTTC. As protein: CASSLTDGIYEQYF.

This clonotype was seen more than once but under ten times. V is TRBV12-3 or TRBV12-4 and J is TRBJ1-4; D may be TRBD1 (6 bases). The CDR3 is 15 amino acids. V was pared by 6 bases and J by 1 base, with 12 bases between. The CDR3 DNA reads TGTGCCAGCAGCCCAGGGGCTGGAACTAATGAAAAACTGTTTTTT. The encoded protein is CASSPGAGTNEKLFF.

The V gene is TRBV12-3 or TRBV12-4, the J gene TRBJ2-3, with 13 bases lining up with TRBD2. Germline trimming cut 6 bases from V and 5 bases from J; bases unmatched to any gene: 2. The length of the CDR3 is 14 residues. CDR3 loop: CASSTSGGGDTQYF. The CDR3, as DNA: TGTGCCAGCAGCACTAGCGGGGGGGGAGATACGCAGTATTTT.